This record looks at one T cell receptor beta chain sequence and its context. This specimen belongs to a study of spatial heterogeneity in lung cancer. The CDR3 covers 13 residues. V lost 5 bases, J lost 6 bases, and 13 bases lay in between. TCRdb re-called the 5' RACE reads with MiXCR, one entry per CDR3 protein. The repertoire has about 17,000 distinct CDR3 sequences, approximately 19% of them found once; the top ten carry about 6.6%. The time point was: blood at routine non-recurrence follow-up after resection. Unsorted samples of tumor, nontumor lung or frozen PBMC had their whole RNA sequenced. The sequences come from PBMCs, collected at follow-up. This TCR was sampled from a male donor with early-stage non-small cell lung cancer. The chain employs TRBV6-7 and TRBJ1-2; D perhaps matches TRBD1 (6 bases). TRBV6-7 is treated as an ORF (open reading frame) with a function not yet certain. The DNA for the CDR3 is TGTGCCAGCAGTCAGGACAGTGAAGATGGCTACACCTTC. Translating it yields CASSQDSEDGYTF.